Listed below are T cell receptor beta chains from one sample, sequenced in a study of TIL therapy for anti-PD-1-resistant metastatic lung cancer. This table comes from immunoSEQ multiplex PCR, and its TCRdb copy is limited to in-frame clones, with some not included. The data show around 16,000 clones, with 65% to 75% seen just once and 36% held by the top ten. The specimen was blood, collected at baseline. These receptors all come from a person aged 25-85 years with non-small cell lung cancer. Both conserved end residues are part of each CDR3. Each record gives: V gene, D gene, J gene, clone size, CDR3 protein, CDR3 DNA. The D gene is left open where the match is weak. A clone size is listed for some rows: how often the clone was seen (once, few, many), or a class if it is expanded.

TRBV5-6,-,TRBJ1-3,-,CASSRRETSGNTIYF,TGTGCCAGCAGCAGAAGGGAGACCTCTGGAAACACCATATATTTT
TRBV25-1,TRBD1,TRBJ2-7,-,CASSRQGGDEQYF,TGTGCCAGCAGCAGACAGGGGGGCGACGAGCAGTACTTC
TRBV7-3,-,TRBJ1-1,few,CASSFFPGTEAFF,TGTGCCAGCAGCTTCTTTCCGGGCACTGAAGCTTTCTTT
TRBV9,TRBD1,TRBJ1-4,once,CASSAGQGTASEKLFF,TGTGCCAGCAGCGCCGGACAGGGTACGGCAAGTGAAAAACTGTTTTTT
TRBV19,-,TRBJ2-7,-,CASKGNYEQYF,TGTGCCAGTAAGGGAAACTACGAGCAGTACTTC
TRBV11-2,-,TRBJ2-1,few,CASSLGLFNEQFF,TGTGCCAGCAGCTTAGGACTCTTCAATGAGCAGTTCTTC
TRBV28,-,TRBJ2-2,-,CASSTNTGELFF,TGTGCCAGCAGTACGAACACCGGGGAGCTGTTTTTT
TRBV5-6,TRBD1,TRBJ1-2,-,CAREISGDRANYGYTF,TGTGCCAGAGAGATATCCGGGGACAGAGCTAACTATGGCTACACCTTC
TRBV20-1,-,TRBJ2-5,-,CSAILSRTQYF,TGCAGTGCCATTTTGAGTAGGACCCAGTACTTC
TRBV6-6,-,TRBJ2-5,-,CASSYRGGRETQYF,TGTGCCAGCAGTTATCGAGGAGGGCGAGAGACCCAGTACTTC
TRBV5-6,-,TRBJ1-3,-,CASWGTGNTIYF,TGTGCCAGTTGGGGTACTGGAAACACCATATATTTT
TRBV2,-,TRBJ2-1,-,CASSSFGGSYNEQFF,TGTGCCAGCAGTTCCTTCGGGGGTTCCTACAATGAGCAGTTCTTC
TRBV6-1,-,TRBJ2-5,-,CASGWPTQYF,TGTGCCAGCGGTTGGCCGACCCAGTACTTC
TRBV5-6,-,TRBJ1-6,-,CASSLDSSYNSPLHF,TGTGCCAGCAGCTTGGACAGCTCCTATAATTCACCCCTCCACTTT